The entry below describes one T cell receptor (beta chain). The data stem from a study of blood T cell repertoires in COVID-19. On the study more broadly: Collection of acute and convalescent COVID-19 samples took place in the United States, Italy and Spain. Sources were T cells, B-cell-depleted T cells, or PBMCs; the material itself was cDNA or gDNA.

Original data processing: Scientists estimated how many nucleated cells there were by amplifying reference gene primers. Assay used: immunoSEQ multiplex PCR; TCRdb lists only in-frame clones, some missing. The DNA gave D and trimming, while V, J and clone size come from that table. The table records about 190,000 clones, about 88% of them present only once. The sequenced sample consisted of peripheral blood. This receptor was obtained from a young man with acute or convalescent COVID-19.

CDR3 bases: TGTGCCAGCAGTTTAGCCGGGACAGGGTGGACTGAAGCTTTCTTT. Translating it yields CASSLAGTGWTEAFF. The rearrangement links TRBV27 to TRBJ1-1; 9 nucleotides agree with TRBD1. The CDR3 spans 15 residues. The V and J ends lost 2 bases and 5 bases, in that order; junction bases with no gene match: 6. Germline V gives CDR1 MNHEY, CDR2 SMNVEV (reference sequence).